This T cell receptor (beta chain) was profiled in a study of blood T cell repertoires in COVID-19. Turning to the study itself: The United States, Italy and Spain supplied acute and convalescent COVID-19 samples. T cells, B-cell-depleted T cells, or PBMCs supplied cDNA or gDNA.

Authors' data handling: By means of reference gene primer amplification, nucleated cell counts were estimated. TCRdb's table, derived via immunoSEQ multiplex PCR, lists solely in-frame clones and lacks some. The D gene and trimming were derived from the DNA, and the V and J assignments and clone size from that table. The data show under 150,000 clones, with 70% to 85% seen just once and roughly 6.5% held by the top ten. Notes on this clone: A much larger clone lies a single base off, so this may be a read error.

The germline CDR1 and CDR2 sequences are MDHEN and SYDVKM. This CDR3 has 15 amino acids. Trimming at V came to 6 bases and at J to 0 bases, leaving 3 bases not matched to a gene. The sample consisted of peripheral blood. The sequence derives from a human donor in a cohort sampled during active COVID-19. The genes are TRBV28 and TRBJ2-3; 10 nucleotides align to TRBD2. CDR3 sequence: CASSPAGGSTDTQYF. CDR3 nucleotides: TGTGCCAGCAGCCCAGCGGGGGGGAGCACAGATACGCAGTATTTT. Full variable domain (rest looked up from reference TRBV28 and TRBJ2-3): DVKVTQSSRYLVKRTGEKVFLECVQDMDHENMFWYRQDPGLGLRLIYFSYDVKMKEKGDIPEGYSVSREKKERFSLILESASTNQTSMYLCASSPAGGSTDTQYFGPGTRLTVL.